This T cell receptor beta chain was found in a study of OX40 agonist ivuxolimab in advanced cancers. Findings and caveats of the study: Several nonresponders also turned out to have low normalized T-cell clonal expansion. Among expanded peripheral T cells, antigen specificity went undetermined.

Produced via immunoSEQ multiplex PCR; TCRdb's table is partial and in-frame only. The sample includes over 15,000 clones, about 92% of them seen just once. This clone appeared a few times. Antigen: not known. This CDR3 has 16 residues. V was trimmed by 0 bases and J by 0 bases, leaving 8 bases between them. Per germline, CDR1 MDHEN and CDR2 SYDVKM. Patients with autoimmune history or systemic immunosuppression were excluded. This chain links TRBV28 with TRBJ2-2, with D uncertain. The sample here was CD4+ or CD8+ T cells sorted from blood, taken in a trial of the OX40 agonist ivuxolimab. The sequence derives from an adult with an advanced solid tumor such as melanoma, head and neck, liver or kidney cancer. CDR3 region: CASSLWGVSNTGELFF. CDR3 DNA sequence: TGTGCCAGCAGTTTATGGGGCGTGTCGAACACCGGGGAGCTGTTTTTT.